This T cell receptor (beta chain) was documented in a study of blood T cell repertoires in COVID-19. Looking at the study overall: COVID-19 samples collected from the United States, Italy and Spain covered acute and convalescent phases. Sources were T cells, B-cell-depleted T cells, or PBMCs; the material itself was cDNA or gDNA.

Per the authors' pipeline: Amplification of reference gene primers was used by the study to estimate nucleated cell counts. Clones were read by immunoSEQ multiplex PCR, and TCRdb kept only the in-frame ones, dropping some. The DNA gave D and trimming, while V, J and clone size come from that table. There are 60,000 to 85,000 clones in the sample; about nine tenths occur only once, and approximately 30% lies in the top ten. Germline loops: CDR1 SGHAT, CDR2 FQNNGV. This CDR3 is 13 amino acids long. The V segment lost 6 bases and the J segment 6 bases; nucleotides outside the gene matches: 5. Material: peripheral blood. The chain employs TRBV11-2 and TRBJ1-5, with 7 nucleotides matching TRBD1. The source is a woman older than 75 with active or convalescent COVID-19. The CDR3 is CASSSGGVQPQHF. The CDR3, as DNA: TGTGCCAGCAGTTCAGGGGGAGTTCAGCCCCAGCATTTT.